This is a list of T cell receptor beta chains from one sample in a study of blood T cell repertoires in COVID-19. Assay: immunoSEQ multiplex PCR; the TCRdb copy retains only in-frame clones and omits some. The top ten hold approximately 2.1% of the sample, which has around 250,000 clones, roughly 88% seen once. Sequencing used PBMCs or T cells enriched from blood (not recorded which). The source of these receptors is a woman aged 45-60 years who had recovered from COVID-19. The CDR3 runs from the conserved cysteine through the conserved F or W. A D gene is named only where the DNA matches it firmly. Not all rows give a size; the values are once, few, many and, for expanded clones, a class.

length: 15; D: TRBD1; V: TRBV7-6; size: -; J: TRBJ2-1; DNA: TGTGCCAGCAAAGCCTCAGGGGGTACTTACAATGAGCAGTTCTTC; CDR3: CASKASGGTYNEQFF
length: 17; D: -; V: TRBV27; size: -; J: TRBJ1-5; DNA: TGTGCCAGCAGTTTATCGATTGCTTCGAGAGGTGATCAGCCCCAGCATTTT; CDR3: CASSLSIASRGDQPQHF
length: 14; D: TRBD1; V: TRBV9; size: once; J: TRBJ1-1; DNA: TGTGCCAGCAGCCCCCAGACAGGGGGCATCGAAGCTTTCTTT; CDR3: CASSPQTGGIEAFF
length: 11; D: -; V: TRBV18; size: -; J: TRBJ1-3; DNA: TGTGCCAGCTCACTCGAGGACACCATATATTTT; CDR3: CASSLEDTIYF
length: 12; D: -; V: TRBV7-2; size: -; J: TRBJ1-2; DNA: TGTGCCAGCAGCTCGAACAGGGTTGGCTACACCTTC; CDR3: CASSSNRVGYTF
length: 14; D: -; V: TRBV9; size: -; J: TRBJ1-5; DNA: TGTGCCAGCAGCGTAGGTGTCGGCAATCAGCCCCAGCATTTT; CDR3: CASSVGVGNQPQHF
length: 13; D: -; V: TRBV7-2; size: few; J: TRBJ1-2; DNA: TGTGCCAGCAGCTCAGACACACTCTATGGCTACACCTTC; CDR3: CASSSDTLYGYTF
length: 15; D: TRBD2; V: TRBV28; size: once; J: TRBJ2-1; DNA: TGTGCCAGCAGTTCCGAAGCGGGAGTTTTTAATGAGCAGTTCTTC; CDR3: CASSSEAGVFNEQFF
length: 12; D: TRBD2; V: TRBV19; size: -; J: TRBJ2-7; DNA: TGTGCCAGTACCCGCTCGGGGGGCGAGCAGTACTTC; CDR3: CASTRSGGEQYF
length: 13; D: -; V: TRBV27; size: -; J: TRBJ2-7; DNA: TGTGCCAGCAGTTCTCCGGTTACCTACGAGCAGTACTTC; CDR3: CASSSPVTYEQYF
length: 17; D: TRBD2; V: TRBV7-2; size: -; J: TRBJ2-3; DNA: TGTGCCAGCAGCTTGCGCCTAGCGGTGGCGGGAGCAGATACGCAGTATTTT; CDR3: CASSLRLAVAGADTQYF
length: 16; D: TRBD1; V: TRBV5-1; size: -; J: TRBJ2-5; DNA: TGCGCCAGCACCTCAACCGGGACAGGGGGCGTCAAGACCCAGTACTTC; CDR3: CASTSTGTGGVKTQYF
length: 16; D: -; V: TRBV5-1; size: -; J: TRBJ1-5; DNA: TGCGCCAGCAGCCCAGGGCCAGGGATGAAATATCAGCCCCAGCATTTT; CDR3: CASSPGPGMKYQPQHF
length: 15; D: -; V: TRBV2; size: -; J: TRBJ1-1; DNA: TGTGCCAGCAGGACATATTTAGGAGGGAACACTGAAGCTTTCTTT; CDR3: CASRTYLGGNTEAFF
length: 16; D: TRBD2; V: TRBV4-3; size: -; J: TRBJ2-7; DNA: TGCGCCAGCAGCCAAGGCCAAGGTACAACTAGCGGGATGATCTACTTC; CDR3: CASSQGQGTTSGMIYF
length: 13; D: -; V: TRBV30; size: -; J: TRBJ1-1; DNA: TGTGCCTGGAGTGTATCCAGGTGGACTGAAGCTTTCTTT; CDR3: CAWSVSRWTEAFF
length: 15; D: -; V: TRBV19; size: -; J: TRBJ1-2; DNA: TGTGCCAGTAGCAACCCCTTGGATGCGAGGTATGGCTACACCTTC; CDR3: CASSNPLDARYGYTF